The clone carrying this TCR beta chain was observed a handful of times. This specimen belongs to a study of CD8 T cells in ankylosing spondylitis. TCRdb passed the 5' RACE reads through MiXCR, listing each CDR3 protein once. The data hold around 150,000 distinct CDR3 sequences, with more than 40% observed a single time. The length of the CDR3 is 16 residues. V gave up 4 bases and J gave up 0 bases; unmatched junction bases: 4. CDR1 is MNHNS, CDR2 SASEGT, per germline. This receptor was obtained from a male donor with ankylosing spondylitis. The chain combines TRBV6-1 with TRBJ2-7; 12 bases are a match to TRBD2. The sample taken for sequencing was synovial fluid, either unsorted or a sorted T cell fraction (not recorded which). DNA for the CDR3: TGTGCCAGCAGTGGACTAGCGGGGGCGGGCTCCTACGAGCAGTACTTC. This encodes CASSGLAGAGSYEQYF.